A selection of T cell receptor beta chains follows, all from one sample in a study of a mutant IDH1 vaccine in newly diagnosed glioma. Their cognate antigens are unknown. The method was immunoSEQ multiplex PCR; TCRdb's version includes in-frame clones alone and lacks a portion of them. The table lists approximately 100,000 clones, roughly 86% of them singletons, with around 0.73% in the top ten. The starting material was PBMCs, obtained from a glioma patient whose treatment included an IDH1 peptide vaccine. The receptors derive from a woman aged 50 to 60 with glioma. Both conserved end residues are part of each CDR3. The D gene is left open where the match is weak. Part of the rows lack a size; the others show once, few, many or a class for expanded clones.

v_call	clone_size	d_call	j_call	cdr3_nt	cdr3_aa
TRBV29-1	.	.	TRBJ2-5	TGCAGCGTTGCAGCACAAGAGACCCAGTACTTC	CSVAAQETQYF
TRBV12-1	.	.	TRBJ2-7	TGTGCCCGGCCTTCAGAGGAGCAGTACTTC	CARPSEEQYF
TRBV5-4	.	TRBD2	TRBJ2-7	TGTGCCAGCAGCTTGAGCGGGAGGGCCTTCGCCGAGTACTTC	CASSLSGRAFAEYF
TRBV12-5	few	.	TRBJ1-5	TGTGCTAGTGGTTTGGGGATTCGAGACCAGCGGCCCCAGCATTTT	CASGLGIRDQRPQHF
TRBV19	.	.	TRBJ1-6	TGTGCCAGTAACCAAGGCGTTGGCAGTCTGGGAAATTCACCCCTCCACTTT	CASNQGVGSLGNSPLHF
TRBV29-1	.	TRBD1	TRBJ2-1	TGCAGCGTGACAGGGGGGTCCTACAATGAGCAGTTCTTC	CSVTGGSYNEQFF
TRBV4-1	once	TRBD2	TRBJ2-1	TGCGCCAGCAGCTATTCGCGGAGCGGGAGGTCTCACAATGAGCAGTTCTTC	CASSYSRSGRSHNEQFF
TRBV18	.	.	TRBJ2-1	TGTGCCAGCTCACCCGCAGCAGGGCGGGATGAGCAGTTCTTC	CASSPAAGRDEQFF
TRBV7-9	.	TRBD1	TRBJ2-2	TGTGCCAGCAGCTTACCTCGGGACAGGGTTAACACCGGGGAGCTGTTTTTT	CASSLPRDRVNTGELFF
TRBV5-1	.	TRBD1	TRBJ1-2	TGCGCCAGCAGCTTCGACAGGGCGAACTATGGCTACACCTTC	CASSFDRANYGYTF
TRBV6-5	.	.	TRBJ1-5	TGTGCCAGCAGTTCCGGGGTACCCGGTCAGCCCCAGCATTTT	CASSSGVPGQPQHF
TRBV28	.	TRBD1	TRBJ2-1	TGTGCCAGCAGTCAACCCTGGACAGGGGTAAGCAATGAGCAGTTCTTC	CASSQPWTGVSNEQFF
TRBV18	.	.	TRBJ2-1	TGTGCCAGCTCAGTACAGGGGAGGTCCTACAATGAGCAGTTCTTC	CASSVQGRSYNEQFF
TRBV10-3	.	TRBD2	TRBJ2-7	TGTGCCACAGGCGGTTTAGCGGGAGCGGGTGAGCAGTACTTC	CATGGLAGAGEQYF
TRBV5-8	.	.	TRBJ1-1	TGTGCCAGCAGCCGGGACATGAACACTGAAGCTTTCTTT	CASSRDMNTEAFF
TRBV6-6	.	TRBD1	TRBJ2-2	TGTGCCAGCAGTTACGGGACAGGGGGCGGGGAGCTGTTTTTT	CASSYGTGGGELFF
TRBV28	.	TRBD1	TRBJ1-4	TGTGCCAGCAGCCTTCCCGGGACAGGCATAGAAAAACTGTTTTTT	CASSLPGTGIEKLFF
TRBV28	.	.	TRBJ2-5	TGTGCCAGCAGTTTTATAAGGAGGGGCCAAGAGACCCAGTACTTC	CASSFIRRGQETQYF
TRBV5-4	.	.	TRBJ1-2	TGTGCCACCATAGGAGCAGGGAACTATGGCTACACCTTC	CATIGAGNYGYTF
TRBV11-3	.	.	TRBJ1-4	TGTGCCAGCAGCCGGACCTGGGGTGAAAAACTGTTTTTT	CASSRTWGEKLFF
TRBV7-9	.	.	TRBJ2-3	TGTGCCAGCAGCTTCTGGGGTTTAGAGGCAGATACGCAGTATTTT	CASSFWGLEADTQYF
TRBV5-4	.	.	TRBJ2-7	TGTGCCAGCAGCTTAAATGACGGGTACGAGCAGTACTTC	CASSLNDGYEQYF
TRBV7-9	.	.	TRBJ2-7	TGTGCCAGCAGCTTAGGGACGGGTGAGCAGTACTTC	CASSLGTGEQYF
TRBV28	.	.	TRBJ2-1	TGTGCCGGTCAGCGGCCAGGGTACAATGAGCAGTTCTTC	CAGQRPGYNEQFF
TRBV29-1	.	.	TRBJ2-3	TGCAGCGTAGACTCCCCGGGACACCTAAGCACAGATACGCAGTATTTT	CSVDSPGHLSTDTQYF
TRBV11-2	.	.	TRBJ2-1	TGTGCCAGCAGCGGCGACAACTATGAGCAGTTCTTC	CASSGDNYEQFF
TRBV28	.	TRBD1	TRBJ1-6	TGTGCCAGCAGTTTAGGGGACAGGGAGAATTCACCCCTCCACTTT	CASSLGDRENSPLHF
TRBV28	.	.	TRBJ2-7	TGTGCCAGCAGTTTATCAGGGACACTGGCCTACGAGCAGTACTTC	CASSLSGTLAYEQYF
TRBV7-9	few	.	TRBJ1-5	TGTGCCAGCAGCTTAGTGGGGCCAGGGGCCCTAGGGAGTAATCAGCCCCAGCATTTT	CASSLVGPGALGSNQPQHF
TRBV30	once	.	TRBJ2-7	TGTGCCTGGAGTAGTCGCGGAGCTTCCTACGAGCAGTACTTC	CAWSSRGASYEQYF
TRBV28	.	.	TRBJ2-2	TGTGCCAGCAGCCCCCCCCGGACCCCGAACACCGGGGAGCTGTTTTTT	CASSPPRTPNTGELFF
TRBV5-6	.	.	TRBJ2-7	TGTGCCAGCAGCTTGGGTGTCTACGAGCAGTACTTC	CASSLGVYEQYF
TRBV7-3	once	.	TRBJ1-2	TGTGCCAGCAGCCCGGCCCACCAGGGTGGCTACACCTTC	CASSPAHQGGYTF
TRBV6-1	.	.	TRBJ2-3	TGTGCCAGCAGTGAGGACAGAGGAGATACGCAGTATTTT	CASSEDRGDTQYF
TRBV28	.	.	TRBJ1-2	TGTGCCAGCAGTTTTTTCGCTAACTATGGCTACACCTTC	CASSFFANYGYTF
TRBV6-6	.	.	TRBJ2-7	TGTGCCAGCAAGGGTACCTACGAGCAGTACTTC	CASKGTYEQYF
TRBV7-9	.	.	TRBJ2-1	TGTGCCAGCAGCCCCAGGGCGGGCATCTACAATGAGCAGTTCTTC	CASSPRAGIYNEQFF
TRBV30	.	TRBD2	TRBJ2-5	TGTGCCTGGAGTGTAAGGCTAGCGGGGCCGATCCAAGAGACCCAGTACTTC	CAWSVRLAGPIQETQYF
TRBV5-1	once	.	TRBJ1-2	TGCGCCAGCAGCTTGGTTCCGGGGGTCGGCTATGGCTACACCTTC	CASSLVPGVGYGYTF
TRBV7-2	.	.	TRBJ2-3	TGTGCCAGCAGCTCCCGGGACTTTTCAAGGGGAGATACGCAGTATTTT	CASSSRDFSRGDTQYF
TRBV2	.	.	TRBJ2-7	TGTGCCAGCAGGTGGGAGACTTACGAGCAGTACTTC	CASRWETYEQYF
TRBV28	.	.	TRBJ2-1	TGTGCCAGCAGTTGGGGGACAGAGCAGTTCTTC	CASSWGTEQFF
TRBV18	.	.	TRBJ1-1	TGTGCCAGCTCACCACCGAACACTGAAGCTTTCTTT	CASSPPNTEAFF
TRBV28	once	.	TRBJ2-7	TGTGCCAGCAGTTTTCGACTCTCCCAGCAGTACTTC	CASSFRLSQQYF
TRBV4-1	.	.	TRBJ1-1	TGCGCCAGCAGCCAAGGGTCGGCCGGAAACACTGAAGCTTTCTTT	CASSQGSAGNTEAFF